This TCR beta chain was recorded in a study of shared clonotypes between healthy human individuals. Regarding the study as a whole: Although depth was large, rarefaction showed that sequencing of the sorted subsets was incomplete. The genetic and exposure-history diversity represented was limited by few donors. Researchers sampled blood only, noting tissue repertoires likely differ.

V dropped 3 bases and J dropped 3; count of bases not matched to a gene: 5. The CDR3 runs to 14 residues. From germline, CDR1 is SGHAT and CDR2 FQNNGV. Genomic DNA of every subset was divided equally among multiple immunoSEQ plates. Method: immunoSEQ multiplex PCR; TCRdb's copy keeps in-frame clones and lacks some. The sample includes a few million clones, 85% to 95% of them seen just once. Points on this clone: Antigen: not known.

The receptor was derived from a man aged 18-30 years in good health. Some clones in this sample may be carry-over from other donors' samples. The sequencing input was naive CD4+ T cells from PBMCs. Subset noted: CD45RA+ positively selected. This sequence joins TRBV11-2 and TRBJ2-7, with 7 bases fitting TRBD1. The CDR3 DNA reads as TGTGCCAGCAGCTTGGCCGGACAGGTCTACGAGCAGTACTTC. Encoded protein: CASSLAGQVYEQYF. The full variable domain, completed using reference TRBV11-2 and TRBJ2-7, is EAGVAQSPRYKIIEKRQSVAFWCNPISGHATLYWYQQILGQGPKLLIQFQNNGVVDDSQLPKDRFSAERLKGVDSTLKIQPAKLEDSAVYLCASSLAGQVYEQYFGPGTRLTVT.